The rows below give T cell receptor beta chains drawn from one sample of a study of shared clonotypes between healthy human individuals. The repertoire was sequenced with immunoSEQ multiplex PCR; TCRdb's copy has only in-frame clones and lacks some. The sample holds about 470,000 clones, roughly 83% seen once. The sequenced sample was PBMCs. The receptors originated from a woman aged 40 to 50 in good health. Some clones in this sample may be carry-over from other donors' samples. Both conserved end residues are part of each CDR3. Fields, in order: clone size, V gene, CDR3 protein. Clone size is not always given. Where it is, it says once, few, many or a class for expanded clones.

clone_size: .
v_call: TRBV10-2
cdr3_aa: CASGLAGGPYEQYF

clone_size: .
v_call: TRBV28
cdr3_aa: CASSLAGGNEKLFF

clone_size: .
v_call: TRBV27
cdr3_aa: CASSRPGLLSNTEAFF

clone_size: .
v_call: TRBV28
cdr3_aa: CASTGLAGTDTQYF

clone_size: .
v_call: TRBV4-1
cdr3_aa: CASSQGYEYQETQYF

clone_size: .
v_call: TRBV18
cdr3_aa: CASSPRQGQANYGYTF

clone_size: .
v_call: TRBV7-8
cdr3_aa: CASSPGVVSSYEQYF

clone_size: .
v_call: TRBV4-3
cdr3_aa: CASSQEGMIASGEKLFF

clone_size: .
v_call: TRBV6-6
cdr3_aa: CASSYSTSKETQYF

clone_size: .
v_call: TRBV14
cdr3_aa: CASSQDFTSGSFYNEQFF

clone_size: .
v_call: TRBV30
cdr3_aa: CAWRHRGGNYGYTF

clone_size: .
v_call: TRBV25-1
cdr3_aa: CASSDLTTEQFF

clone_size: once
v_call: TRBV5-8
cdr3_aa: CASSTGFGSGNTIYF

clone_size: .
v_call: TRBV15
cdr3_aa: CATSKRTGTDEKLFF

clone_size: few
v_call: TRBV7-2
cdr3_aa: CASSRTSELNNEQFF

clone_size: .
v_call: TRBV10-3
cdr3_aa: CAISESGRNEQFF

clone_size: .
v_call: TRBV2
cdr3_aa: CASSATSGGTREQFF

clone_size: .
v_call: TRBV28
cdr3_aa: CASSPVRGSGNTIYF

clone_size: .
v_call: TRBV30
cdr3_aa: CAWSVPDRVFIQYF

clone_size: .
v_call: TRBV10-3
cdr3_aa: CAISDPGQGFEAFF

clone_size: .
v_call: TRBV28
cdr3_aa: CASSFPLAVGAKNIQYF

clone_size: once
v_call: TRBV30
cdr3_aa: CALTVWITEAFF

clone_size: many
v_call: TRBV14
cdr3_aa: CASSQDLGPYLPYEQYF

clone_size: .
v_call: TRBV7-9
cdr3_aa: CASSARDRDEQYF

clone_size: .
v_call: TRBV10-3
cdr3_aa: CATRRTASGNTIYF

clone_size: .
v_call: TRBV2
cdr3_aa: CASSVGLVNIQYF

clone_size: once
v_call: TRBV19
cdr3_aa: CASSIGLAGANEQFF

clone_size: .
v_call: TRBV5-8
cdr3_aa: CASSRGLAGSSYNEQFF

clone_size: .
v_call: TRBV28
cdr3_aa: CASSLFFIQRESSYEQYF

clone_size: few
v_call: TRBV5-6
cdr3_aa: CASSLGRNNEQFF

clone_size: .
v_call: TRBV6-1
cdr3_aa: CASSEAPGGGTSYNEQFF

clone_size: .
v_call: TRBV5-1
cdr3_aa: CASSWGREYLQGNEQFF

clone_size: .
v_call: TRBV18
cdr3_aa: CASSLGDSSGNTIYF

clone_size: once
v_call: TRBV9
cdr3_aa: CASSVASRTSGRSGANVLTF

clone_size: once
v_call: TRBV4-2
cdr3_aa: CASSPDYLGLAGAYNEQFF